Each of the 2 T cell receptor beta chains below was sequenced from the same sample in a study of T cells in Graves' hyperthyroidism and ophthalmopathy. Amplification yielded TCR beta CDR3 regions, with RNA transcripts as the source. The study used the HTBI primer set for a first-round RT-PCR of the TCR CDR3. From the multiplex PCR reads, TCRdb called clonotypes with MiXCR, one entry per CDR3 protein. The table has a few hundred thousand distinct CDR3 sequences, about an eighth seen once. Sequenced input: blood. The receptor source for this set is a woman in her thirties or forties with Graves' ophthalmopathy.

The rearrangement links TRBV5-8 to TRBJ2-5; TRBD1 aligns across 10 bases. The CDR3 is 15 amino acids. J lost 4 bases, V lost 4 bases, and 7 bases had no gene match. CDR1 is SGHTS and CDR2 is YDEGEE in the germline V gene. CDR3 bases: TGTGCCAGCAGCGCCGACAGGGGGCAGGGAGAGACCCAGTACTTC. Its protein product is CASSADRGQGETQYF.

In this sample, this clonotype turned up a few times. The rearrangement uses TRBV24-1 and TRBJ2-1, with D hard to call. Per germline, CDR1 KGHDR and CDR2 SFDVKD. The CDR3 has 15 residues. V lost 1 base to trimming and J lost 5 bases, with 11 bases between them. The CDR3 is CATSDFRADNNEQFF. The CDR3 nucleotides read TGTGCCACCAGTGATTTTAGGGCGGATAACAATGAGCAGTTCTTC.